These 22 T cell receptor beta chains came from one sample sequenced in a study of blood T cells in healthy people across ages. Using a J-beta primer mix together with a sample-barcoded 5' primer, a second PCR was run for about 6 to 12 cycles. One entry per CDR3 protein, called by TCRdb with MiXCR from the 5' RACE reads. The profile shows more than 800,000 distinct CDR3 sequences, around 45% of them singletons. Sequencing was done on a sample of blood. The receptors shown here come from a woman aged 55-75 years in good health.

The CDR3 nucleotides read TGCAGTGCTAGAGATCTGTTCGGCGCTAGCTACGAGCGGTACTTC. The encoded protein is CSARDLFGASYERYF. This sequence joins TRBV20-1 and TRBJ2-5; D is perhaps TRBD2 (5 bases). This CDR3 contains 15 residues. The V end lost 0 bases, the J end lost 13 bases, and 24 bases lay between the germline ends. The germline gives CDR1 DFQATT, CDR2 SNEGSKA (reference sequence).

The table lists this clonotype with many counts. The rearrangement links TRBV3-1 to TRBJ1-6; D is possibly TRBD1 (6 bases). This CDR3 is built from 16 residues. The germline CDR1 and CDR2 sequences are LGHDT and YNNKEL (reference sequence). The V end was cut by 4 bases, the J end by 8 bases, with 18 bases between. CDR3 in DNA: TGTGCCAGCAGCCGGAACGGGCCTCGGGGGCATTCACCCCTCCACTTT. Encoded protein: CASSRNGPRGHSPLHF.

Written as DNA, the CDR3 is TGTGCCAGCAGGCCAATCGGGGACAGGGGGTCCTACGAGCAGTACTTC. Amino acid sequence: CASRPIGDRGSYEQYF. The chain uses TRBV7-6 and TRBJ2-5, with TRBD1 matching over 11 bases. The DNA end lines up better with TRBJ2-7; the J call may be wrong. Germline CDR1 reads SGHVS; CDR2 reads FNYEAQ. This CDR3 comprises 16 residues.

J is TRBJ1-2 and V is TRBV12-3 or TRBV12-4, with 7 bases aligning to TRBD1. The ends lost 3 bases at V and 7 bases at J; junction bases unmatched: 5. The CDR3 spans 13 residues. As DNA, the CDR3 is TGTGCCAGCAGTTTTAAGGGGGCAGGTGGCTACACCTTC. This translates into CASSFKGAGGYTF.

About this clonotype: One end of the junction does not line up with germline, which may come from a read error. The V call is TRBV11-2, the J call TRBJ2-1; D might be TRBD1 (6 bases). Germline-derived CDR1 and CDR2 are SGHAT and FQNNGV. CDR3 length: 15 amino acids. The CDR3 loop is CACSFLGQSYNEQFF. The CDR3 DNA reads TGTGCCTGCAGCTTCCTCGGACAGTCCTACAATGAGCAGTTCTTC.

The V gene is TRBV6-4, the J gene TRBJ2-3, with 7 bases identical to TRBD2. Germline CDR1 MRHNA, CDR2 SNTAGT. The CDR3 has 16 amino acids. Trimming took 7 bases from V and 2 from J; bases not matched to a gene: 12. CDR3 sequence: CASTQKGREITDTQYF. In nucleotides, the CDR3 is TGTGCCAGCACTCAAAAGGGGCGGGAGATCACAGATACGCAGTATTTT.

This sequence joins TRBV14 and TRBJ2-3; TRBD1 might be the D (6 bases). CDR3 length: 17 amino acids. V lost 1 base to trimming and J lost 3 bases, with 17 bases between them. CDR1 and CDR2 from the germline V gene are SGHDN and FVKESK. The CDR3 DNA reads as TGTGCCAGCAGCCAAGTGGTTCCAGGGGTTGAGACAGATACGCAGTATTTT. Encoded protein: CASSQVVPGVETDTQYF.

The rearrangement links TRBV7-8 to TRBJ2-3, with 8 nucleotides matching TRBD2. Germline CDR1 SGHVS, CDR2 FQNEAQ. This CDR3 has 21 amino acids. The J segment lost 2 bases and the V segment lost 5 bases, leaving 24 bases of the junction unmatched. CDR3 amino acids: CASSTPGRAMKGGIHTDTQYF. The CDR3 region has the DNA TGTGCCAGCAGCACCCCCGGGAGGGCCATGAAGGGGGGGATCCACACAGATACGCAGTATTTT.

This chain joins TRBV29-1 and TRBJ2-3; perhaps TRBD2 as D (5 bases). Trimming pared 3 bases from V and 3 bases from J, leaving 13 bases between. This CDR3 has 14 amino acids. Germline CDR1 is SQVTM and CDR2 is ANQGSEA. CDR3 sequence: CSVDGVGMTDTQYF. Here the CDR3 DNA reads TGCAGCGTTGACGGGGTGGGGATGACAGATACGCAGTATTTT.

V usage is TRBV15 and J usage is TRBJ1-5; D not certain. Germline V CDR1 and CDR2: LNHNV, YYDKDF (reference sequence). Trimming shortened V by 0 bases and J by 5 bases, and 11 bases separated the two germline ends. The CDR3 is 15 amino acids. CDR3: CATSRDRADYQPQHF. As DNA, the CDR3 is TGTGCCACCAGCAGAGATAGGGCGGATTATCAGCCCCAGCATTTT.

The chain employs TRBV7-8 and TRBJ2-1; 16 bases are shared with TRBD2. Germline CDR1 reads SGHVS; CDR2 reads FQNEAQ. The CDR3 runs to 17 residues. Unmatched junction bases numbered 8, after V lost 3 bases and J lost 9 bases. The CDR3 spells CASSFITGTSGRAEQFF. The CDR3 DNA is TGTGCCAGCAGCTTTATAACCGGGACTAGCGGGAGGGCTGAGCAGTTCTTC.

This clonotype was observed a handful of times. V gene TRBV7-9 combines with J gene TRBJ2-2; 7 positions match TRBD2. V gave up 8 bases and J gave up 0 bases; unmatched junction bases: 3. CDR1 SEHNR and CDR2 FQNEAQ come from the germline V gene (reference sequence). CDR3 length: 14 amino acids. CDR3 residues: CASQTSTNTGELFF. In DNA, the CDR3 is TGTGCCAGCCAGACTAGCACGAACACCGGGGAGCTGTTTTTT.

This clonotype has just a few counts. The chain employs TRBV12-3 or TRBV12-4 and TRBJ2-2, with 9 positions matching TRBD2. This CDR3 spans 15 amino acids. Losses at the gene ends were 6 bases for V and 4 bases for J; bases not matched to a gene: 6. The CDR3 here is CASRGSGSVTGELFF. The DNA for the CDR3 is TGTGCCAGCAGGGGTAGCGGGAGTGTCACCGGGGAGCTGTTTTTT.

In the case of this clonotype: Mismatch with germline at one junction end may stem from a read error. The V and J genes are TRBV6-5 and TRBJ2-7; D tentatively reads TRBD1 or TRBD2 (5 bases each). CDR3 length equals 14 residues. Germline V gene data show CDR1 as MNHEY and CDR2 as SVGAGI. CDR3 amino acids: CASSGGRSSYGQYF. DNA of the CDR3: TGTGCCAGCAGTGGGGGACGGAGCTCCTACGGGCAGTACTTC.

Here the CDR3 DNA reads TGTGCCAGCAGCAAGACGTCCGGGACAAATAATTCACCCCTCCACTTT. It specifies CASSKTSGTNNSPLHF. V gene TRBV7-9 combines with J gene TRBJ1-6, with a possible D match to TRBD1 (6 bases). Trimming stripped 5 bases from V and 5 bases from J, with 16 bases between. The CDR3 is made up of 16 amino acids. Germline CDR1 reads SEHNR; CDR2 reads FQNEAQ (reference sequence).

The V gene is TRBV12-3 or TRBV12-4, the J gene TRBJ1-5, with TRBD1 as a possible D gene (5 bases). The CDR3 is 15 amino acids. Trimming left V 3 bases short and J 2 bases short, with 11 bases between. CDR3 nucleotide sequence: TGTGCCAGCAGTTTTTCTGGGGCTGGCAATCAGCCCCAGCATTTT. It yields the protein CASSFSGAGNQPQHF.

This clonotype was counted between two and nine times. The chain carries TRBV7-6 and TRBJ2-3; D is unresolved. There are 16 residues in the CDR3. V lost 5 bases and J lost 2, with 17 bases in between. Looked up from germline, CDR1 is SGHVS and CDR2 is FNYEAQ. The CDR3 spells CASSHSPDLTTDTQYF. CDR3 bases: TGTGCCAGCAGCCACAGCCCCGACCTTACCACAGATACGCAGTATTTT.

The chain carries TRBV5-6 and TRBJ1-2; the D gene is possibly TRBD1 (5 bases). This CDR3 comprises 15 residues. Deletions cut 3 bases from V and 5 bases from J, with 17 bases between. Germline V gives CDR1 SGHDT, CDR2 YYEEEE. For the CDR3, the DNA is TGTGCCAGCAGCTCCTTGGGACCCTTAGAATATGGCTACACCTTC. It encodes CASSSLGPLEYGYTF.

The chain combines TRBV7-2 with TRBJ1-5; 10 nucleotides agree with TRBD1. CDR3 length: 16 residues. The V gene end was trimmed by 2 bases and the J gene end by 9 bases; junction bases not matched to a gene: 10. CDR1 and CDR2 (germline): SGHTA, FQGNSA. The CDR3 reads CASSLCGRQGARPQHF. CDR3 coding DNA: TGTGCCAGCAGCTTATGCGGGCGACAGGGGGCGAGGCCCCAGCATTTT.

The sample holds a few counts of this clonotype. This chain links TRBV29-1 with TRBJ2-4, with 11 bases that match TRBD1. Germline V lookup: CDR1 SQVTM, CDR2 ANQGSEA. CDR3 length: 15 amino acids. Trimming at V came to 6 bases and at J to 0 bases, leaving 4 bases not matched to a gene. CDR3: CSVRTGGLAKNIQYF. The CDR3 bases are TGCAGCGTGAGGACAGGGGGCTTAGCCAAAAACATTCAGTACTTC.

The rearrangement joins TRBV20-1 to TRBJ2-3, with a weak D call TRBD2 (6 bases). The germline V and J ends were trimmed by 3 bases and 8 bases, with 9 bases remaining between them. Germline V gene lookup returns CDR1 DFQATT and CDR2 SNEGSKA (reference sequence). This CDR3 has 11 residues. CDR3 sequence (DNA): TGCAGTGCTAGTCCGACTAGTACGCAGTATTTT. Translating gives CSASPTSTQYF.

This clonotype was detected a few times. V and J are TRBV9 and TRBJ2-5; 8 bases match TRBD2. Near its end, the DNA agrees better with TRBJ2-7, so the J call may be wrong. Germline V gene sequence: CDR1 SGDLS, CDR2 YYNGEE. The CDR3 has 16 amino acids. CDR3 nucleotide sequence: TGTGCCAGCTCGGCATCTTCTAGCGGGTTGTCCTACGAGCAGTACTTC. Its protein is CASSASSSGLSYEQYF.